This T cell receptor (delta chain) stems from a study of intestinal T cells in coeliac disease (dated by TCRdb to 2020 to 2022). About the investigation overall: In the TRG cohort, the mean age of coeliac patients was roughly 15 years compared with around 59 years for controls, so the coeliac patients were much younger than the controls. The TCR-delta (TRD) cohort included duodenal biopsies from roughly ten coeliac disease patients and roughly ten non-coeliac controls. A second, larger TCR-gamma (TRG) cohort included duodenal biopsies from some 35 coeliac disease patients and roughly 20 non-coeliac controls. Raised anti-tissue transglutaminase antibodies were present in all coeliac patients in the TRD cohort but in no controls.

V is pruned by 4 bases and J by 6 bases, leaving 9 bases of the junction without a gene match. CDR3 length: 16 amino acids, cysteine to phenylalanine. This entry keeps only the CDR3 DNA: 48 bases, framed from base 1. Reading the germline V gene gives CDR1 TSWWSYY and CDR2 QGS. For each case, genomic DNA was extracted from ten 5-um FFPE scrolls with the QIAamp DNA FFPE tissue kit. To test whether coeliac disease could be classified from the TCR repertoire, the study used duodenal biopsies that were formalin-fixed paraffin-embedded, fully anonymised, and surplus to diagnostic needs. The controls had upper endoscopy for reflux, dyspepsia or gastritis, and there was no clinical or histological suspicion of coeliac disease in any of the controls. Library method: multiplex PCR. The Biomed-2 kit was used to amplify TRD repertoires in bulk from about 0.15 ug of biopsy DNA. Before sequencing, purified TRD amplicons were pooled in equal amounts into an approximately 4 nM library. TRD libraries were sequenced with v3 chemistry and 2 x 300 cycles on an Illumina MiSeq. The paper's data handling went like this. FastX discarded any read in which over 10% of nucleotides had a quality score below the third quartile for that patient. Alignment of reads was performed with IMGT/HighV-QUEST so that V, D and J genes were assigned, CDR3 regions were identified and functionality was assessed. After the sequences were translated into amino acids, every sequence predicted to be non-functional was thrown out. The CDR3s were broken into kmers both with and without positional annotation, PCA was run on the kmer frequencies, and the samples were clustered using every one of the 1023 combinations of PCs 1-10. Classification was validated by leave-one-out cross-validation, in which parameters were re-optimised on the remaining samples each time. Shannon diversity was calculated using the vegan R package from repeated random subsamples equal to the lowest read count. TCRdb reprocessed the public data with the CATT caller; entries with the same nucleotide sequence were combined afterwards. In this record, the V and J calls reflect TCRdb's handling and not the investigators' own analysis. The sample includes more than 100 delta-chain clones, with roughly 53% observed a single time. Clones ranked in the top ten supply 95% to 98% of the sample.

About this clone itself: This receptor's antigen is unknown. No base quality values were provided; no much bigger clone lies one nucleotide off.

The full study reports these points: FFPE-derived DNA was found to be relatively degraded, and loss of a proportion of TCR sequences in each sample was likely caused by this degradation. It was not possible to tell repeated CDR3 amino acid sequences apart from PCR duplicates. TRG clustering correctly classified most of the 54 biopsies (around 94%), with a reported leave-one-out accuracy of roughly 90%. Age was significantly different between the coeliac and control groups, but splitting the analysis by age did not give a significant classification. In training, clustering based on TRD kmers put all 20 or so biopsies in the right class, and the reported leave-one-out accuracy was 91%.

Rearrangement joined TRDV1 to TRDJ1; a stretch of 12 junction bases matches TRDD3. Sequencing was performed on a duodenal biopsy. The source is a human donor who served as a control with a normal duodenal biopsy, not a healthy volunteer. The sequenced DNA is TGTGCTCTTGGGGGGAGACTGGGGGATACTCGCCATAAACTCATCTTT. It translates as CALGGRLGDTRHKLIF.